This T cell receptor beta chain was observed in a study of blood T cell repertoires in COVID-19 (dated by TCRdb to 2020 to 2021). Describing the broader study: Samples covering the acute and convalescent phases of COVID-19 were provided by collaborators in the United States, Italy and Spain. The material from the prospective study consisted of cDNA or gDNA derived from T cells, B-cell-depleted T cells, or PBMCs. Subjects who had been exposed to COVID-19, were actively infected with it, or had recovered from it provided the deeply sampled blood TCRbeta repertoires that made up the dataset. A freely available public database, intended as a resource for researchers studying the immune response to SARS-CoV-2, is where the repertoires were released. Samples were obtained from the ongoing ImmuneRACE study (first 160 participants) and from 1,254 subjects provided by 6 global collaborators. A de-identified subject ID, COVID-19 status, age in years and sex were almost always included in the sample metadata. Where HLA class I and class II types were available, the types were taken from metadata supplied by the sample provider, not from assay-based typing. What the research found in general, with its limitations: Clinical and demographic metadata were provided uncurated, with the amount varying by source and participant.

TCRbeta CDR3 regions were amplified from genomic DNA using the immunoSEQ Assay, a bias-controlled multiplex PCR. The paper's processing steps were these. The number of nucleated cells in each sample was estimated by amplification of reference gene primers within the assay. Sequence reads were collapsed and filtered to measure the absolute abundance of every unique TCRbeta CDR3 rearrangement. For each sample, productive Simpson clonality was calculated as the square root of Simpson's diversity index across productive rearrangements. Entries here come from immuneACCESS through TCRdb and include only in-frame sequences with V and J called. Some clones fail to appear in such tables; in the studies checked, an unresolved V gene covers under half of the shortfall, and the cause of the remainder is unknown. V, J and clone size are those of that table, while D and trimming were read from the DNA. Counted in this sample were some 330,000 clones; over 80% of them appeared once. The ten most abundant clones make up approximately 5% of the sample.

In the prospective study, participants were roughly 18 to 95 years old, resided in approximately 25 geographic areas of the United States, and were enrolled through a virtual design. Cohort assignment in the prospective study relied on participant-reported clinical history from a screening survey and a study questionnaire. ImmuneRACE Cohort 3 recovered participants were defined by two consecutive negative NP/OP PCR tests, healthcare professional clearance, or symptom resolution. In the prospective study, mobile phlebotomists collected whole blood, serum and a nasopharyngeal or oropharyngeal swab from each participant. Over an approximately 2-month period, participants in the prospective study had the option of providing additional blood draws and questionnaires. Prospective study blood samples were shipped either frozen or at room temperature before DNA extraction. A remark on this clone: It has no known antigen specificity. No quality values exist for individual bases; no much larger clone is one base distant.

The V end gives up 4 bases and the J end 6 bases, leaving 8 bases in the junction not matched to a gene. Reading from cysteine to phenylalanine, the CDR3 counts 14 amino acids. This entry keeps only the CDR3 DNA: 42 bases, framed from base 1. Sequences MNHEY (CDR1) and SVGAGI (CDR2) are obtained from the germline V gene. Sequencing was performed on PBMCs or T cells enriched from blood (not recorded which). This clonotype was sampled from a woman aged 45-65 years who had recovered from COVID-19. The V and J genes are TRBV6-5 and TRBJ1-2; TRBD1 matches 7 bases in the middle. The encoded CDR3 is CASSSQGRNNGYTF. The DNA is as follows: TGTGCCAGCAGTTCACAGGGGCGGAACAATGGCTACACCTTC.